A selection of T cell receptor beta chains follows, all from one sample in a study of Ad26.COV2.S vaccination and SARS-CoV-2 variants. Assay used: immunoSEQ multiplex PCR; TCRdb lists only in-frame clones, some missing. This sample has 430,000 or so clones, with approximately 90% found just once. The sequenced sample was peripheral blood, obtained in a trial of Ad26.COV2.S vaccine versus placebo. These receptors were collected from a person between 18 and 65 years old who received the Ad26.COV2.S COVID-19 vaccine or a placebo. CDR3s include the opening cysteine and the closing phenylalanine or tryptophan. D genes are given only for firm matches. The size field is filled for only some rows; it gives once, few, many or a size class.

v_gene	d_gene	j_gene	abundance	CDR3nt	CDR3aa
TRBV7-9	.	TRBJ1-4	.	TGTGCCAGCAGCTTAGGGGACCGTACCCATGAAAAACTGTTTTTT	CASSLGDRTHEKLFF
TRBV4-1	TRBD2	TRBJ2-1	.	TGCGCCAGCAGCCAAGATAGCGGTGCTAGCGGGACCAATGAGCAGTTCTTC	CASSQDSGASGTNEQFF
TRBV9	.	TRBJ2-3	.	TGTGCCAGCAGCGTTCGTCCGGTCGCAGATACGCAGTATTTT	CASSVRPVADTQYF
TRBV29-1	TRBD2	TRBJ2-1	.	TGCAGCGCCGGACGGGGAGGGCTCAATGAGCAGTTCTTC	CSAGRGGLNEQFF
TRBV29-1	TRBD2	TRBJ2-7	few	TGCAGCGTTGCGGGGGCGGGAGGGCCCTACGAGCAGTACTTC	CSVAGAGGPYEQYF
TRBV6-2/TRBV6-3	TRBD2	TRBJ2-5	.	TGTGCCAGCAGTTACCCCCGACTAGCGAAATCTCAGTACTTC	CASSYPRLAKSQYF
TRBV5-1	.	TRBJ1-1	.	TGCGCCAGCAGCTTGGGGGAGGTTTCTGAAGCTTTCTTT	CASSLGEVSEAFF
TRBV11-2	.	TRBJ2-3	once	TGTGCCAGCCGGGACCCCTCCGGTACGCAGTATTTT	CASRDPSGTQYF
TRBV5-4	TRBD2	TRBJ2-7	.	TGTGCCAGCAGCTCAGCCGGGACTAGCGGCGAGCAGTACTTC	CASSSAGTSGEQYF
TRBV3-1/TRBV3-2	TRBD2	TRBJ2-3	.	TGTGCCAGCAGCCAAGCCAGGACTAGCGGGAGGGCGGGCACAGATACGCAGTATTTT	CASSQARTSGRAGTDTQYF
TRBV27	TRBD1	TRBJ2-7	.	TGTGCCAGCAGGGGAGGACAGGGTAGCTACTACGAGCAGTACTTC	CASRGGQGSYYEQYF
TRBV6-1	.	TRBJ2-3	.	TGTGCCAGCAGTGAAGGAATTCTCACAGATACGCAGTATTTT	CASSEGILTDTQYF
TRBV30	.	TRBJ2-2	.	TGTGCCTTCAGGGGTTTCACCGGGGAGCTGTTTTTT	CAFRGFTGELFF
TRBV9	TRBD2	TRBJ2-2	.	TGTGCCAGCAGCGCACGGGGGACTAGCGGGAGTTCCGGGGAGCTGTTTTTT	CASSARGTSGSSGELFF
TRBV29-1	.	TRBJ1-2	.	TGCAGCGTCCCCCGGGTACAGGAGCAACCTTATGGCTACACCTTC	CSVPRVQEQPYGYTF
TRBV7-8	.	TRBJ2-2	.	TGTGCCAGCAGCCCCCTTAAAATTGCAGGGGCGGGAGGGGAGCTGTTTTTT	CASSPLKIAGAGGELFF
TRBV6-5	.	TRBJ2-5	.	TGTGCCAGCAGTTTCAATAGCCCGGAGGTGGAGACCCAGTACTTC	CASSFNSPEVETQYF
TRBV3-1/TRBV3-2	TRBD2	TRBJ2-1	few	TGTGCCAGCAGCCAAGACCTCCGCTCCGCGGGAGGCGGGTACAATGAGCAGTTCTTC	CASSQDLRSAGGGYNEQFF
TRBV19	TRBD2	TRBJ2-1	.	TGTGCCAGTAGTATGAGCGGGAGAGGTAAGCAGTTCTTC	CASSMSGRGKQFF
TRBV19	.	TRBJ1-1	.	TGTGCCAGTAGTTCGCCCGGAATGAACACTGAAGCTTTCTTT	CASSSPGMNTEAFF
TRBV10-2	TRBD1	TRBJ1-2	once	TGCGCCAGCGGGACAGAGACTAACTATGGCTACACCTTC	CASGTETNYGYTF
TRBV12-3/TRBV12-4	.	TRBJ2-3	once	TGTGCCAGCAGTCTACAGGGTTCCGATACGCAGTATTTT	CASSLQGSDTQYF
TRBV28	.	TRBJ2-7	.	TGTGCCAGCCATCGTTCCTCCTACGAGCAGTACTTC	CASHRSSYEQYF
TRBV28	.	TRBJ2-3	.	TGTGCCAGCAGCGCTTGGGGCAGGGGAACAGATACGCAGTATTTT	CASSAWGRGTDTQYF
TRBV6-6	TRBD1	TRBJ2-7	.	TGTGCCAGCAGTTTGAGTTACAGGGGAAACGAGCAGTACTTC	CASSLSYRGNEQYF
TRBV12-3/TRBV12-4	.	TRBJ1-5	.	TGTGCCAGCAGTACTCAGGGGTTTCAGCCCCAGCATTTT	CASSTQGFQPQHF
TRBV4-2	TRBD1	TRBJ1-1	.	TGTGCCAGCAGCCAAGATCCAGGGGCAGGGGGAGAGGACACTGAAGCTTTCTTT	CASSQDPGAGGEDTEAFF
TRBV14	TRBD1	TRBJ1-1	.	TGTGCCAGCAGCCAGACTGGCGTACAGGGGATGAACACTGAAGCTTTCTTT	CASSQTGVQGMNTEAFF
TRBV5-6	.	TRBJ1-5	.	TGTGCCAGCAGCTTAAGTAGGGGAGGGACCCATAGCAATCAGCCCCAGCATTTT	CASSLSRGGTHSNQPQHF
TRBV4-3	TRBD2	TRBJ2-1	.	TGCGCCAGCAGCCAAGACCTAGCGGGAGGGCCCAATGAGCAGTTCTTC	CASSQDLAGGPNEQFF
TRBV27	.	TRBJ1-2	few	TGTGCCAGCGGGCAGGGAACTCACTATGGCTACACCTTC	CASGQGTHYGYTF
TRBV27	TRBD1	TRBJ2-7	.	TGTGCCAGCAGTTTATTTGCCCTGGGACAGGGGGCCTATGAGCAGTACTTC	CASSLFALGQGAYEQYF
TRBV30	TRBD1	TRBJ2-3	.	TGTGCCTGGAGTACAGGGGGCATCACAGATACGCAGTATTTT	CAWSTGGITDTQYF
TRBV7-6	.	TRBJ2-1	.	TGTGCCAGCAGCTTAGAGGCTAGCAAAAACAATGAGCAGTTCTTC	CASSLEASKNNEQFF
TRBV7-9	.	TRBJ2-7	.	TGTGCCAGCAGCCCACAGGGAGGCGAGCAGTACTTC	CASSPQGGEQYF
TRBV5-1	.	TRBJ1-6	.	TGCGCCAGCAGAGCGGGCGCGAGGGATTCACCCCTCCACTTT	CASRAGARDSPLHF
TRBV2	.	TRBJ2-2	.	TGTGCCAGCAGTGAAGCGCTTCATAGGGTCCCCACCGGGGAGCTGTTTTTT	CASSEALHRVPTGELFF
TRBV3-1/TRBV3-2	TRBD2	TRBJ2-1	.	TGTGCCAGCAGCCCCAGGACTAGCGGGGAACACAATGAGCAGTTCTTC	CASSPRTSGEHNEQFF
TRBV30	.	TRBJ1-2	.	TGTGCCTGGAGTGTAGGGGAAGGGGGGTATGGCTACACCTTC	CAWSVGEGGYGYTF
TRBV2	.	TRBJ2-3	.	TGTGCCAGCAGAACGGATACGCAGTATTTT	CASRTDTQYF
TRBV10-1	TRBD2	TRBJ2-1	.	TGCGCCAGCAGTGAGACACCGACTAGCGGGAGGGCCACGCATGAGCAGTTCTTC	CASSETPTSGRATHEQFF
TRBV5-1	TRBD2	TRBJ2-7	.	TGCGCCAGCAGCTTGCCTAGCGGGGCGAGCTCCTACGAGCAGTACTTC	CASSLPSGASSYEQYF
TRBV19	.	TRBJ2-2	.	TGTGCCAGTAGTATCCTGGGGCGGACCGGGGAGCTGTTTTTT	CASSILGRTGELFF
TRBV29-1	TRBD1	TRBJ1-4	.	TGCAGCGTCGAGACAGGGAATGATGAAAAACTGTTTTTT	CSVETGNDEKLFF
TRBV14	.	TRBJ1-1	.	TGTGCCAGCAGCCCCACGGACTCTTTTGAAGCTTTCTTT	CASSPTDSFEAFF
TRBV28	.	TRBJ2-5	.	TGTGCCAGCCAGACGGTGAAAGAGACCCAGTACTTC	CASQTVKETQYF
TRBV5-1	TRBD2	TRBJ2-7	.	TGCGCCAGCAGCTTGGGGACTAGCGGGAGGCCGAGCTCCTACGAGCAGTACTTC	CASSLGTSGRPSSYEQYF
TRBV25-1	TRBD1	TRBJ1-1	.	TGTGCCAGCAGACCGACAGGGACGCGCACTGAAGCTTTCTTT	CASRPTGTRTEAFF
TRBV14	.	TRBJ2-7	.	TGTGCCAGCAGCCTCACTAGCTTCCCCTACGAGCAGTACTTC	CASSLTSFPYEQYF
TRBV18	.	TRBJ1-4	.	TGTGCCAGCTCACCATCTTTTCAGGGTGGGGAAAAACTGTTTTTT	CASSPSFQGGEKLFF
TRBV27	.	TRBJ2-5	.	TGTGCCAGCAGTTTAGCGGTTTGGGAGACCCAGTACTTC	CASSLAVWETQYF
TRBV5-8	.	TRBJ1-2	.	TGTGCCAGCAGCTTGAGGCAGGTCGGGCATGGCTACACCTTC	CASSLRQVGHGYTF
TRBV11-3	.	TRBJ2-1	.	TGTGCCAGCAGCCGCAGGCCGGTGATACCTTACAATGAGCAGTTCTTC	CASSRRPVIPYNEQFF
TRBV7-6	.	TRBJ2-1	.	TGTGCCAGCAGCTTAGAGGCATGGCAGTTCTTC	CASSLEAWQFF
TRBV12-5	TRBD1	TRBJ1-1	once	TGTGCTAGTGGTCTTCCGGGACAGCATGAAGCTTTCTTT	CASGLPGQHEAFF
TRBV4-1	.	TRBJ2-2	.	TGCGCCAGCAGCCAAGATAAGATAGGGGCCCACACCGGGGAGCTGTTTTTT	CASSQDKIGAHTGELFF